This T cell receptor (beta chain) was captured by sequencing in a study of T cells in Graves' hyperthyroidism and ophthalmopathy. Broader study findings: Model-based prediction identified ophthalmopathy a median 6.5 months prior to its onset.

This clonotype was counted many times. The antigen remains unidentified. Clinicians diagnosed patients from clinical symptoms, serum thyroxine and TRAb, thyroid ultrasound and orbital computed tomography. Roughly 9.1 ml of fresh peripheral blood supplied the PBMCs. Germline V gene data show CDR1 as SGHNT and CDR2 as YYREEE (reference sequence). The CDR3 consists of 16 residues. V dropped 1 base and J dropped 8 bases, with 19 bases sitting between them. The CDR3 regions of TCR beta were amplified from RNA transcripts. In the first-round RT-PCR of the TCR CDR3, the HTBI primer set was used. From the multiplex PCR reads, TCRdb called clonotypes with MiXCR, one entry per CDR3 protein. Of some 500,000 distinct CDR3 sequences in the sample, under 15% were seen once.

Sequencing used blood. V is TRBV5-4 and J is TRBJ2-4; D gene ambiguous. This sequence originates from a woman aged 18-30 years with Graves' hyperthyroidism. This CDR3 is CASSLIPSSLGDIQYF. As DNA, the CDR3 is TGTGCCAGCAGCTTGATCCCGTCGTCCCTGGGTGACATTCAGTACTTC.